The TCR beta chain described here comes from a study of response to subunit inactivated influenza vaccine. TCRdb redid the calling of the RT-PCR reads with MiXCR, one entry per CDR3 protein. The sample consists of 500,000 to 600,000 distinct CDR3 sequences, 13% of them appearing once. A word on this clonotype: Its antigen is not known.

Trimming pared 6 bases from V and 3 bases from J, leaving 6 bases between. The CDR3 loop spans 11 amino acids. In germline, CDR1 is SNHLY, CDR2 FYNNEI. Study-level findings and limits: Each seasonal influenza vaccination, the authors suggested, recruits few new T cells.

The chain is built from TRBV2 and TRBJ2-7; D gene uncertain. The clonotype comes from a man aged 50-59 years who received an inactivated influenza vaccine. Sequencing used PBMCs from blood, obtained roughly 46 days after vaccination. CDR3 protein: CASRAYYEQYF. CDR3 nucleotides: TGTGCCAGCAGGGCATACTACGAGCAGTACTTC.